Listed here are 16 T cell receptor beta chains from one sample, sequenced in a study of CD8+ T cells in alopecia areata. Isolated RNA was reverse transcribed into cDNA used as the sequencing template. The table came from immunoSEQ multiplex PCR; TCRdb's copy has only in-frame clones and leaves some out. Of 150,000 to 200,000 clones detected, around 71% appear once; the ten largest clones hold roughly 11%. The sequenced sample was CD8+ T cells sorted from blood, obtained at week 0. The receptors were sampled from a human donor with alopecia areata.

This chain joins TRBV29-1 and TRBJ2-2; D not certain. Germline V lookup: CDR1 SQVTM, CDR2 ANQGSEA. The CDR3 runs 12 residues. The V gene lost 4 bases and the J gene lost 2 bases, with 5 bases spanning the gap. The CDR3 DNA follows: TGCAGCGTTGCTGAAAACACCGGGGAGCTGTTTTTT. Its protein product is CSVAENTGELFF.

V and J are TRBV14 and TRBJ2-1; D remains unclear. V lost 0 bases and J lost 14, with 14 bases in between. The germline CDR1 and CDR2 sequences are SGHDN and FVKESK. The CDR3 runs 13 residues. CDR3: CASSQERPTQKFF. The CDR3 nucleotides read TGTGCCAGCAGCCAAGAAAGGCCTACCCAGAAGTTCTTC. Full variable domain (rest looked up from reference TRBV14 and TRBJ2-1): EAGVTQFPSHSVIEKGQTVTLRCDPISGHDNLYWYRRVMGKEIKFLLHFVKESKQDESGMPNNRFLAERTGGTYSTLKVQPAELEDSGVYFCASSQERPTQKFFGPGTRLTVL.

This CDR3 is CSAGTGISYEQYF. The CDR3 region has the DNA TGCAGCGCCGGGACAGGAATCTCCTACGAGCAGTACTTC. The chain is built from TRBV29-1 and TRBJ2-7; 8 nucleotides match TRBD1. Looked up from germline, CDR1 is SQVTM and CDR2 is ANQGSEA. There are 13 residues in the CDR3. The ends lost 7 bases at V and 0 bases at J; junction bases unmatched: 5.

The chain couples TRBV15 to TRBJ2-1, with TRBD1 matching 9 bases. J lost 4 bases, V lost 3 bases, and 4 bases had no gene match. Germline CDR1 reads LNHNV; CDR2 reads YYDKDF (reference sequence). The CDR3 is 15 residues long. The CDR3 nucleotides are TGTGCCACCAGCAGGGAGGGACAGGGATACAATGAGCAGTTCTTC. It codes for CATSREGQGYNEQFF.

This clone was detected only a few times. The rearrangement uses TRBV15 and TRBJ2-3, with no clear D. The V and J ends lost 1 base and 7 bases respectively, with 21 bases between them. This CDR3 has 17 residues. CDR1 and CDR2 (germline): LNHNV, YYDKDF (reference sequence). The CDR3 here is CATSRASGDLHTNTQYF. The CDR3 region has the DNA TGTGCCACCAGCAGAGCTTCGGGTGACCTACACACGAATACGCAGTATTTT.

This clone was detected only a few times. The rearrangement joins TRBV4-1 to TRBJ2-2, with TRBD1 as a possible D gene (6 bases). CDR1 MGHRA and CDR2 YSYEKL come from the germline V gene. V shed 1 base and J shed 5 bases, with 11 bases lying between them. This CDR3 is 15 amino acids long. CDR3 in DNA: TGCGCCAGCAGCCAAGTCTACAGGGCGACCGGGGAGCTGTTTTTT. This codes for CASSQVYRATGELFF.

This chain uses TRBV9 with TRBJ2-4; D is perhaps TRBD2 (5 bases). This CDR3 contains 14 residues. The V gene's germline CDR1 is SGDLS and CDR2 YYNGEE. Trimming took 0 bases from V and 7 from J, leaving 11 bases between them. CDR3 DNA sequence: TGTGCCAGCAGCGTAGATAGGGAGATGAACATTCAGTACTTC. Its protein product is CASSVDREMNIQYF.

This chain links TRBV29-1 with TRBJ1-2; D uncertain. Trimming cost V 6 bases and J 3 bases, with 14 bases left between them. Germline V gene lookup returns CDR1 SQVTM and CDR2 ANQGSEA. The CDR3 loop spans 13 amino acids. The CDR3 nucleotides read TGCAGCGTAAGACAAGTAGGAGACTATGGCTACACCTTC. It encodes CSVRQVGDYGYTF.

V usage is TRBV4-1 and J usage is TRBJ2-7, with D maybe TRBD2 (5 bases). Per the germline V gene, CDR1 is MGHRA and CDR2 is YSYEKL. This CDR3 comprises 15 residues. Trimming stripped 1 base from V and 1 base from J, with 11 bases between. In DNA form, the CDR3 reads TGCGCCAGCAGCCAAGGCGGCAGGAGGTCCTACGAGCAGTACTTC. As protein: CASSQGGRRSYEQYF.

The chain links TRBV6-5 to TRBJ2-5; 7 bases are a match to TRBD2. CDR3 length equals 15 residues. Germline-derived CDR1 and CDR2 are MNHEY and SVGAGI. V was clipped by 0 bases and J by 10 bases; unmatched bases: 11. CDR3 protein: CASSYSGGPSGGQYF. The CDR3 DNA sequence: TGTGCCAGCAGTTACTCCGGAGGACCTTCGGGGGGCCAGTACTTC.

The chain couples TRBV11-1 to TRBJ1-5; D is perhaps TRBD1 (5 bases). This CDR3 comprises 15 residues. Germline V gives CDR1 SGHAT, CDR2 FQDESV (reference sequence). V was trimmed by 1 base and J by 6 bases, leaving 13 bases between them. The CDR3 DNA is TGTGCCAGCAGCTTAGGATCCGGGGGGAGTCAGCCCCAGCATTTT. It translates to CASSLGSGGSQPQHF.

The rearrangement links TRBV13 to TRBJ2-7; 7 nucleotides agree with TRBD2. Germline lookup yields CDR1 PRHDT and CDR2 FYEKMQ (reference sequence). V was pared by 0 bases and J by 6 bases, with 2 bases of the junction left unmatched. The CDR3 totals 13 residues. CDR3 residues: CASSLGAGREQYF. The CDR3 coding sequence is TGTGCCAGCAGCTTAGGAGCGGGGCGCGAGCAGTACTTC.

The chain combines TRBV27 with TRBJ2-3, with D tentatively TRBD1 or TRBD2 (5 bases each). Germline V gene data show CDR1 as MNHEY and CDR2 as SMNVEV (reference sequence). Deletions cut 4 bases from V and 1 base from J, with 6 bases between. The CDR3 has 13 residues. In DNA form, the CDR3 reads TGTGCCAGCAGTTCGGGACGCACAGATACGCAGTATTTT. Translation gives CASSSGRTDTQYF.

The V call is TRBV7-9, the J call TRBJ1-2; perhaps TRBD1 as D (6 bases). Trimming removed 5 bases at V and 5 bases at J, with 12 bases between. The CDR3 is 13 residues long. Per germline, CDR1 SEHNR and CDR2 FQNEAQ (reference sequence). The CDR3 loop reads CASSLGQWYGYTF. The CDR3 DNA reads as TGTGCCAGCAGCCTAGGACAGTGGTATGGCTACACCTTC. Full variable domain (rest looked up from reference TRBV7-9 and TRBJ1-2): DTGVSQNPRHKITKRGQNVTFRCDPISEHNRLYWYRQTLGQGPEFLTYFQNEAQLEKSRLLSDRFSAERPKGSFSTLEIQRTEQGDSAMYLCASSLGQWYGYTFGSGTRLTVV.

The chain is built from TRBV2 and TRBJ2-5; TRBD2 matches at 11 bases. V lost 2 bases and J lost 2; bases outside the gene matches: 4. This CDR3 region has 16 residues. Per the germline V gene, CDR1 is SNHLY and CDR2 is FYNNEI. The CDR3 DNA reads TGTGCCAGCAGTGAATTTCCTAGCGGGGGGCAAGAGACCCAGTACTTC. Its protein product is CASSEFPSGGQETQYF.

This clone was observed a handful of times. The chain links TRBV23-1 to TRBJ1-6; a weak D match, TRBD1 (6 bases). TRBV23-1 is an ORF, with its function uncertain. Trimming removed 0 bases from V and 8 bases from J, with 17 bases in between. The CDR3 runs to 17 residues. CDR3 DNA: TGCGCCAGCAGTCAATCGGTCGGGACGGGACACGATTCACCCCTCCACTTT. Protein product: CASSQSVGTGHDSPLHF.